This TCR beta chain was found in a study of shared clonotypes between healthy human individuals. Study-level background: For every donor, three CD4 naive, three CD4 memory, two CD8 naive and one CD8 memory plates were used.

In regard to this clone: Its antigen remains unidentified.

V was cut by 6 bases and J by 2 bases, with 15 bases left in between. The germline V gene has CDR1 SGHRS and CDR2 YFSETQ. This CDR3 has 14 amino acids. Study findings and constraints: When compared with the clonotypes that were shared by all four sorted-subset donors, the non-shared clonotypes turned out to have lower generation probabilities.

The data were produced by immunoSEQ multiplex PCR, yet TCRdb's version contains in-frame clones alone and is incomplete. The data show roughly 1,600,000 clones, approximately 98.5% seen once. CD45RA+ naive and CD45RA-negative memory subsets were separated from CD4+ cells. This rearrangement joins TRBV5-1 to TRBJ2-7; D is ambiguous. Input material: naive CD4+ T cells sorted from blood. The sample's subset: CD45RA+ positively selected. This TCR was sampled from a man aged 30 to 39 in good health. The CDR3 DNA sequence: TGCGCCAGCAAAAACAATGACGGAACCTACGAGCAGTACTTC. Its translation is CASKNNDGTYEQYF.